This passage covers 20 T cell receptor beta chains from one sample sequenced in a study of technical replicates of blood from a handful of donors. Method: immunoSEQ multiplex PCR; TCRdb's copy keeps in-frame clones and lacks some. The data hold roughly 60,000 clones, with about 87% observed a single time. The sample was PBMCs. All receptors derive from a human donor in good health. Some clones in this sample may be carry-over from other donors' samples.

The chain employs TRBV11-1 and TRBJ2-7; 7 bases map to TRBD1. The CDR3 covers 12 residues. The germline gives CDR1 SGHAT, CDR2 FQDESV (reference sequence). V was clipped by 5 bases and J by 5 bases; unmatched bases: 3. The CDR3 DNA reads TGTGCCAGCAGCCCAGACAGGGACGAGCAGTACTTC. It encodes CASSPDRDEQYF.

The CDR3 region is CASSLLGQGETMLRYTF. CDR3 DNA: TGCGCCAGCAGCCTACTCGGACAGGGGGAGACTATGTTACGCTACACCTTC. The J gene is TRBJ1-2, the V gene TRBV4-1; TRBD1 agrees at 10 bases. The length of the CDR3 is 17 residues. V lost 4 bases, J lost 9 bases, and 17 bases stayed unmatched. The V gene's germline CDR1 is MGHRA and CDR2 YSYEKL.

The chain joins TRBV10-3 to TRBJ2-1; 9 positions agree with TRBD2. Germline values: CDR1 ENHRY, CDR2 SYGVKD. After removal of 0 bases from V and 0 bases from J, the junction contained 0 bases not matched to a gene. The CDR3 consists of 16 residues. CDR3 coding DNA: TGTGCCATCAGTGAGTCTAGCGGGAGCTCCTACAATGAGCAGTTCTTC. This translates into CAISESSGSSYNEQFF.

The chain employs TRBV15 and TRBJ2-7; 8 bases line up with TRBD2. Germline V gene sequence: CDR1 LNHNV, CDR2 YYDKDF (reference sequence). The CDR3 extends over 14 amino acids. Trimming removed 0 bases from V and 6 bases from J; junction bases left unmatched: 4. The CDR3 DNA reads TGTGCCACCAGCAGAGACCGGGGGGGGCTCGAGCAGTACTTC. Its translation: CATSRDRGGLEQYF.

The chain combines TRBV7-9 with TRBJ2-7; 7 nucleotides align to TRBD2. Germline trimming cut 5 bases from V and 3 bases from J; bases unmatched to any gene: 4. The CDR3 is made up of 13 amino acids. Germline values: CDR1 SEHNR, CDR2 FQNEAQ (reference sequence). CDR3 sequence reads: CASSPGGGYEQYF. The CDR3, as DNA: TGTGCCAGCAGCCCCGGCGGGGGCTACGAGCAGTACTTC. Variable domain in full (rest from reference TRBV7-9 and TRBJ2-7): DTGVSQNPRHKITKRGQNVTFRCDPISEHNRLYWYRQTLGQGPEFLTYFQNEAQLEKSRLLSDRFSAERPKGSFSTLEIQRTEQGDSAMYLCASSPGGGYEQYFGPGTRLTVT.

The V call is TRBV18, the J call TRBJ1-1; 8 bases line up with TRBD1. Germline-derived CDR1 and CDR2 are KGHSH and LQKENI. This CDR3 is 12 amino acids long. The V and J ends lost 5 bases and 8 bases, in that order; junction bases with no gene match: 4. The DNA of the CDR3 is TGTGCCAGCTCAGAAGACAGGGGAGAAGCTTTCTTT. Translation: CASSEDRGEAFF.

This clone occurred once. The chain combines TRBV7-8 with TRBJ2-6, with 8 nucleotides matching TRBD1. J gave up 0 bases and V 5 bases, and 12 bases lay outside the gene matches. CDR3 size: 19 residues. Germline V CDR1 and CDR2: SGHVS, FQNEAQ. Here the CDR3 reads CASSPQQGGYPSGANVLTF. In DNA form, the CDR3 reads TGTGCCAGCAGCCCTCAACAGGGGGGATACCCCTCTGGGGCCAACGTCCTGACTTTC.

The CDR3 loop is CASSQDFRADTQYF. The CDR3 coding sequence is TGCGCCAGCAGCCAGGACTTTAGGGCAGATACGCAGTATTTT. This chain links TRBV5-1 with TRBJ2-3, with a tentative D call TRBD2 (5 bases). Germline V gene lookup returns CDR1 SGHRS and CDR2 YFSETQ. The CDR3 runs 14 residues. Trimming left V 4 bases short and J 4 bases short, with 13 bases between. The full variable domain, completed using reference TRBV5-1 and TRBJ2-3, is KAGVTQTPRYLIKTRGQQVTLSCSPISGHRSVSWYQQTPGQGLQFLFEYFSETQRNKGNFPGRFSGRQFSNSRSEMNVSTLELGDSALYLCASSQDFRADTQYFGPGTRLTVL.

The CDR3 region has the DNA TGTGCCAGCAGCAAAGATGGGACTAGCTACTACGAGCAGTACTTC. This translates into CASSKDGTSYYEQYF. V usage is TRBV21-1 and J usage is TRBJ2-7; the table's D call of TRBD2 was not tested on the DNA. TRBV21-1 is a documented pseudogene. The CDR3 consists of 15 residues.

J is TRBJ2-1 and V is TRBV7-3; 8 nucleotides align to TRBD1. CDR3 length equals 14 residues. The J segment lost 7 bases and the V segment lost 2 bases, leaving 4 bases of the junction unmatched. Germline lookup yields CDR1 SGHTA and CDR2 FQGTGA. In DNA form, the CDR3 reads TGTGCCAGCAGCTTACAGGGACAGGTTAATGAGCAGTTCTTC. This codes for CASSLQGQVNEQFF.

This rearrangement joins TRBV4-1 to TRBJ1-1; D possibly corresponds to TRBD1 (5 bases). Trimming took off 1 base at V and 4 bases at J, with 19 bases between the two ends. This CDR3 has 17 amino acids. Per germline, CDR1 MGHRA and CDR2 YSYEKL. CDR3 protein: CASSQGEVVGGSTEAFF. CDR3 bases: TGCGCCAGCAGCCAAGGGGAGGTGGTCGGGGGGTCCACTGAAGCTTTCTTT.

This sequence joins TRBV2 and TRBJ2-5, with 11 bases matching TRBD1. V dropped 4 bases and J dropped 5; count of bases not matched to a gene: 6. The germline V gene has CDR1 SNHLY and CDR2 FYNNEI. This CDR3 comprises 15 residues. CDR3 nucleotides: TGTGCCAGCAGTGTGGGGACAGGGGGACGGGAGACCCAGTACTTC. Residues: CASSVGTGGRETQYF.

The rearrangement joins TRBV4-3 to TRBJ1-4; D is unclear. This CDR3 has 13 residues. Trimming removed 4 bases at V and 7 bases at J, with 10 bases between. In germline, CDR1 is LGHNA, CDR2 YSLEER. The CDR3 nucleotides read TGCGCCAGCAGCCCCGGCGGGGTTGAAAAACTGTTTTTT. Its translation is CASSPGGVEKLFF.

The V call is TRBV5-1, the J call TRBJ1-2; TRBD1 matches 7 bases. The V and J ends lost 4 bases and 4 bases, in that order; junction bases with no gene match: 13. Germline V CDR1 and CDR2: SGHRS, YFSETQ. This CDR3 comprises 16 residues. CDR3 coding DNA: TGCGCCAGCAGCATTGGACAGGCCCACGCCTCCTATGGCTACACCTTC. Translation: CASSIGQAHASYGYTF. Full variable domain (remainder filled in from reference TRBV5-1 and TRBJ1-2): KAGVTQTPRYLIKTRGQQVTLSCSPISGHRSVSWYQQTPGQGLQFLFEYFSETQRNKGNFPGRFSGRQFSNSRSEMNVSTLELGDSALYLCASSIGQAHASYGYTFGSGTRLTVV.

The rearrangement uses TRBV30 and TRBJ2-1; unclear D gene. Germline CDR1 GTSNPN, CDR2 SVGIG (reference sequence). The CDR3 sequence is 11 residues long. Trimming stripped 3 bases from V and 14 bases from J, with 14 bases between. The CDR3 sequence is CAWRETHLEFF. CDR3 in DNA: TGTGCCTGGAGAGAGACTCATCTGGAGTTCTTC.

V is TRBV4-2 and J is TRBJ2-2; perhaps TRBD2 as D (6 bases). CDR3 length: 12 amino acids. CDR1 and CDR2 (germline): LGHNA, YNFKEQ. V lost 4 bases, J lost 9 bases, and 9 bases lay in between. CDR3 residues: CASSPGGRELFF. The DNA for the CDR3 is TGTGCCAGCAGCCCCGGGGGACGGGAGCTGTTTTTT.

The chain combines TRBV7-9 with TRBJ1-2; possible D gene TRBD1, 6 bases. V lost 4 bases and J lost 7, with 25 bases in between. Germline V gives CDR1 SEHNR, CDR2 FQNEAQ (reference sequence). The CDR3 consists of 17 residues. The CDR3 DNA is TGTGCCAGCAGCTCACAGGGAAATGGGGTTACTATAGGTGGCTACACCTTC. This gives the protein CASSSQGNGVTIGGYTF.

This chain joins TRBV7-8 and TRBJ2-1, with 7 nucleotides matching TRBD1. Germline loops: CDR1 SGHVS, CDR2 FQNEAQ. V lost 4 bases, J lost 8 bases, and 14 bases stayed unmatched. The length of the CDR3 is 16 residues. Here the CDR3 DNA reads TGTGCCAGCAGCTCTAGACGACAGGGTTTCATCGATGAGCAGTTCTTC. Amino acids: CASSSRRQGFIDEQFF.

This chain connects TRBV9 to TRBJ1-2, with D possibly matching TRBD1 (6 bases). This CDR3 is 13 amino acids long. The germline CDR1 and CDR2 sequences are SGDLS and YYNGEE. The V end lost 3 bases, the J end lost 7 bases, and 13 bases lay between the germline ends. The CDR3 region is CASSGSTGLGYTF. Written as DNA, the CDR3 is TGTGCCAGCAGCGGTAGCACAGGGCTTGGCTACACCTTC.

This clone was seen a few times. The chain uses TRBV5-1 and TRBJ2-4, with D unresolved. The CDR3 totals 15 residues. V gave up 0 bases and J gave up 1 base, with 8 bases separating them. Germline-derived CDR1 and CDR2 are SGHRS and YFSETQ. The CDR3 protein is CASSLGEQAKNIQYF. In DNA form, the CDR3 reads TGCGCCAGCAGCTTGGGAGAACAGGCCAAAAACATTCAGTACTTC.